The rows below give T cell receptor beta chains drawn from one sample of a study of shared clonotypes between healthy human individuals. Assay: immunoSEQ multiplex PCR; the TCRdb copy retains only in-frame clones and omits some. The sample lists around 990,000 clones, 77% occurring once. The source material was memory CD4+ T cells from PBMCs. The receptor source for this set is a man aged 18-30 years in good health. Some clones in this sample may be carry-over from other donors' samples. Each CDR3 is given with its conserved first and last residue. The D gene is left open where the match is weak. Clone size is stated in some rows and not others, as once, few, many or a class when expanded.

j_gene	v_gene	d_gene	abundance	CDR3nt	CDR3aa
TRBJ2-2	TRBV2	-	few	TGTGCCAGCAGTGAAACTCGGCAGAACACCGGGGAGCTGTTTTTT	CASSETRQNTGELFF
TRBJ1-1	TRBV15	-	few	TGTGCCACCAGCAGAGAAACAGGTATGAACACTGAAGCTTTCTTT	CATSRETGMNTEAFF
TRBJ2-5	TRBV5-1	-	-	TGCGCCAGCAGCGAGGGGTCCTTGACCCAGTACTTC	CASSEGSLTQYF
TRBJ2-2	TRBV27	-	-	TGTGCCAGCAGTTTAAGGCCCTGGGGGGCCGGGGAGCTGTTTTTT	CASSLRPWGAGELFF
TRBJ2-2	TRBV7-3	-	-	TGTGCCAGCAGCTTCAGCCCTCCGAACACCGGGGAGCTGTTTTTT	CASSFSPPNTGELFF
TRBJ2-1	TRBV7-3	-	-	TGTGCCAGCAGCTTAAATTCCGGGGAGCAGTTCTTC	CASSLNSGEQFF
TRBJ2-5	TRBV28	TRBD1	-	TGTGCCAGCAGTCTAGGGGGCGGCGAGACCCAGTACTTC	CASSLGGGETQYF
TRBJ1-2	TRBV5-1	-	-	TGCGCCAGCAGCTTGGGGTCCGGCAACTATGGCTACACCTTC	CASSLGSGNYGYTF
TRBJ1-3	TRBV4-2	TRBD1	-	TGTGCCAGCAGCCAGGACAGGGAGTTCTCTGGAAACACCATATATTTT	CASSQDREFSGNTIYF
TRBJ2-2	TRBV9	TRBD1	-	TGTGCCAGCAGCGTAGGGGACAGGGGGGGGGACACCGGGGAGCTGTTTTTT	CASSVGDRGGDTGELFF
TRBJ1-1	TRBV18	-	-	TGTGCCAGCTCACAGGGGCACGGCACTGAAGCTTTCTTT	CASSQGHGTEAFF
TRBJ2-1	TRBV30	-	-	TGTGCCTGGAGTGGCGGGACGATCAATGAGCAGTTCTTC	CAWSGGTINEQFF
TRBJ2-2	TRBV5-1	-	-	TGCGCCAGCAGTCGCCAACCGAACACCGGGGAGCTGTTTTTT	CASSRQPNTGELFF
TRBJ1-3	TRBV7-8	TRBD1	-	TGTGCCAGCAGCAGCAACAGGGGGCTTGGAAACACCATATATTTT	CASSSNRGLGNTIYF
TRBJ2-1	TRBV11-2	TRBD2	-	TGTGCCAGCAGCCCGCAGACTAGCATAGGCCCGGGTTACAATGAGCAGTTCTTC	CASSPQTSIGPGYNEQFF
TRBJ2-1	TRBV27	TRBD2	-	TGTGCCAGCATTATCACTAGCGGGAGAATGAATGAGCAGTTCTTC	CASIITSGRMNEQFF
TRBJ1-2	TRBV6-1	TRBD1	-	TGTGCCAGCAGTGGGACAGGCTATGGCTACACCTTC	CASSGTGYGYTF
TRBJ1-3	TRBV28	-	-	TGTGCCAGCAGTCCTGGAGGGTTCCGGAACACCATATATTTT	CASSPGGFRNTIYF
TRBJ1-2	TRBV6-1	-	-	TGTGCCAGCACCGCGAACCGTGGGGGGGGCTACACCTTC	CASTANRGGGYTF
TRBJ2-7	TRBV5-1	-	-	TGCGCCAGCAGCTTGGGCGGAGCACTCTACGAGCAGTACTTC	CASSLGGALYEQYF
TRBJ1-2	TRBV30	-	many	TGTGCCTGGAGTGTAACGCTTGGCTACACCTTC	CAWSVTLGYTF
TRBJ2-3	TRBV15	-	-	TGTGCCACCAGCAGAGTCGTTCGGGATACGCAGTATTTT	CATSRVVRDTQYF
TRBJ2-1	TRBV18	-	-	TGTGCCAGCTCACTCCGCCAGGCCAATGGGGGCAATGAGCAGTTCTTC	CASSLRQANGGNEQFF
TRBJ1-5	TRBV19	TRBD1	-	TGTGCCAGTAGTACCCGGACAGGGATAGTGCAGCCCCAGCATTTT	CASSTRTGIVQPQHF
TRBJ1-1	TRBV28	-	-	TGTGCCAGCAGTCTGACAAGCACGAACACTGAAGCTTTCTTT	CASSLTSTNTEAFF
TRBJ2-7	TRBV9	-	-	TGTGCCAGCAGCGTAGAGGCAGGTTCGGCCTACGAGCAGTACTTC	CASSVEAGSAYEQYF
TRBJ2-1	TRBV28	TRBD1	-	TGTGCCAGCAGTCGATATACAGGGGTTGAGCAGTTCTTC	CASSRYTGVEQFF
TRBJ1-2	TRBV28	TRBD1	-	TGTGCCAGCAGGACAGGGGGAATCTATGGCTACACCTTC	CASRTGGIYGYTF
TRBJ1-2	TRBV9	TRBD1	-	TGTGCCAGCAGCACTCCCACCTTTACAGGGGGCGCGGTTGGCTACACCTTC	CASSTPTFTGGAVGYTF
TRBJ1-4	TRBV6-1	-	few	TGTGCCAGCAGCAAAGGGTTCAGGGATGAAAAACTGTTTTTT	CASSKGFRDEKLFF
TRBJ2-7	TRBV7-2	TRBD1	once	TGTGCCAGCAGCTTGGGACAGGGGGCCACCTACGAGCAGTACTTC	CASSLGQGATYEQYF
TRBJ2-5	TRBV7-3	-	-	TGTGCCAGCAGCTTAAAGAACCAAGAGACCCAGTACTTC	CASSLKNQETQYF
TRBJ1-2	TRBV7-2	-	few	TGTGCCAGCCCTCGAGGGGCAAACACCTTC	CASPRGANTF
TRBJ1-1	TRBV14	-	-	TGTGCCAGCAGCACGGGAGTTAAAAGAGGGGCGAACGGAGAAGCTTTCTTT	CASSTGVKRGANGEAFF
TRBJ1-2	TRBV29-1	-	-	TGCAGCGTAGATCCCAGGGAAGGCTATGGCTACACCTTC	CSVDPREGYGYTF
TRBJ2-5	TRBV5-4	TRBD2	-	TGTGCCAGCAGCCCCCGGGTAGCGGGAGGGCGAGAGGAGACCCAGTACTTC	CASSPRVAGGREETQYF
TRBJ2-5	TRBV29-1	-	-	TGCAGCGGGGGACGGGCTCAAGAGACCCAGTACTTC	CSGGRAQETQYF
TRBJ2-7	TRBV10-2	TRBD2	once	TGCGCCAGCAGCCAACTAGCGGGAGTAACGGAGCAGTACTTC	CASSQLAGVTEQYF
TRBJ1-3	TRBV18	-	-	TGTGCCAGCTCACCACAGCCACAGACCCAAGGAAACACCATATATTTT	CASSPQPQTQGNTIYF
TRBJ2-7	TRBV5-1	-	-	TGCGCCAGTAGAACGGCTAACTACGAGCAGTACTTC	CASRTANYEQYF
TRBJ2-7	TRBV6-1	-	-	TGTGCCAGCAGTGAAAAGGGACAAAGGAGTTCGTACTTC	CASSEKGQRSSYF
TRBJ2-7	TRBV7-9	TRBD1	-	TGTGCCAGCAGCTTAGGGACAGGGGCCGCGGGGGAGCAGTACTTC	CASSLGTGAAGEQYF
TRBJ2-1	TRBV9	TRBD2	-	TGTGCCAGCAGCTCGGGACTAGCGAAGGGGTATGAGCAGTTCTTC	CASSSGLAKGYEQFF
TRBJ2-5	TRBV27	TRBD2	-	TGTGCCAGCAGTCCGAGCGGGAGGTCCTACGAGACCCAGTACTTC	CASSPSGRSYETQYF
TRBJ2-3	TRBV5-1	TRBD2	-	TGCGCCAGCAGCTTGCCCAGCGGGGGTAGCCCAGATACGCAGTATTTT	CASSLPSGGSPDTQYF
TRBJ2-7	TRBV5-6	TRBD1	many	TGTGCCAGCAGCTTGGTAGGGGGCGGCTACGAGCAGTACTTC	CASSLVGGGYEQYF
TRBJ2-3	TRBV29-1	-	-	TGCAGCGTTGAGCAAGGTCTCCCGGATACGCAGTATTTT	CSVEQGLPDTQYF
TRBJ1-2	TRBV5-4	-	-	TGTGCCAGCAGCCCCCGACAGTCCGAGGGCTACACCTTC	CASSPRQSEGYTF
TRBJ2-1	TRBV7-9	-	many	TGTGCCAGCAGCTTAGGAGGCCGGGGCGTTGGCGAGTTCTTC	CASSLGGRGVGEFF
TRBJ2-1	TRBV27	TRBD2	-	TGTGCCAGCAGCCCCTATAGCGGGAGGGCCTTGGGGAATGAGCAGTTCTTC	CASSPYSGRALGNEQFF
TRBJ2-2	TRBV7-3	TRBD1	-	TGTGCCAGCAGCTCCGACAGGGGAAAAACCGGGGAGCTGTTTTTT	CASSSDRGKTGELFF
TRBJ2-1	TRBV5-8	-	-	TGTGCCAGCAGTATGGCCCCCGGCAATGAGCAGTTCTTC	CASSMAPGNEQFF
TRBJ2-7	TRBV4-2	TRBD2	once	TGTGCCAGCAGCCGAGAGACTAGCGGGAGAGGTTACGAGCAGTACTTC	CASSRETSGRGYEQYF
TRBJ1-1	TRBV7-2	-	-	TGTGCCAGCAGCTTAGGGCCAGGTGACACTGAAGCTTTCTTT	CASSLGPGDTEAFF
TRBJ2-2	TRBV6-6	-	-	TGTGCCAGCAGTTACACAGGGAAATCCGCCGGGGAGCTGTTTTTT	CASSYTGKSAGELFF
TRBJ1-1	TRBV6-6	-	-	TGTGCCAGCAGTGTGAGCACTGAAGCTTTCTTT	CASSVSTEAFF
TRBJ1-2	TRBV19	-	-	TGTGCCAGTAGTATAGGGCCCCAGTACTATGGCTACACCTTC	CASSIGPQYYGYTF
TRBJ2-1	TRBV2	-	-	TGTGCCAGCAGTGACCCTTACAATGAGCAGTTCTTC	CASSDPYNEQFF
TRBJ2-7	TRBV30	-	-	TGTGCCTGGAGGGACGGCCACTACGAGCAGTACTTC	CAWRDGHYEQYF
TRBJ2-7	TRBV4-1	TRBD1	-	TGCGCCAGCAGCCCCCGGACAGGGGTGGGGTACGAGCAGTACTTC	CASSPRTGVGYEQYF